The 13 T cell receptor beta chains below come from one sample, sequenced in a study of siplizumab effects on memory and regulatory T cells. Profiling relied on immunoSEQ multiplex PCR, and the TCRdb table lists in-frame clones only, not all of them. Found here are fewer than 120,000 clones, 80% to 95% of them singletons; the top ten hold 1% to 1.5%. The specimen sequenced was CD4+ T cells sorted from blood. Receptors originate from a human donor in good health.

V gene TRBV6-5 combines with J gene TRBJ2-6; D is uncertain. The germline CDR1 and CDR2 sequences are MNHEY and SVGAGI. Trimming left V 2 bases short and J 0 bases short, with 5 bases between. This CDR3 is 15 amino acids long. CDR3 DNA: TGTGCCAGCAGTTACGTTCTCTCTGGGGCCAACGTCCTGACTTTC. Amino acid sequence: CASSYVLSGANVLTF.

This chain links TRBV10-3 with TRBJ2-6, with D unresolved. The V end lost 0 bases, the J end lost 3 bases, and 0 bases lay between the germline ends. From germline, CDR1 is ENHRY and CDR2 SYGVKD. The CDR3 consists of 13 residues. Here the CDR3 reads CAISESGANVLTF. The CDR3 region has the DNA TGTGCCATCAGTGAGTCTGGGGCCAACGTCCTGACTTTC.

Notes on this clone: One end of the junction is discordant with germline, which a read error may explain. The chain has TRBV7-7 and TRBJ2-1, with no clear D. This CDR3 comprises 15 residues. Germline V gives CDR1 SSHAT, CDR2 FNYEAQ (reference sequence). The CDR3 DNA sequence: TGTGCTAGCAGCGCTGGGTTTGGGTCCTACAATGAGCAGTTCTTC. It codes for CASSAGFGSYNEQFF.

The chain joins TRBV4-2 to TRBJ1-2, with D possibly matching TRBD1 (5 bases). This CDR3 comprises 16 residues. The germline CDR1 and CDR2 sequences are LGHNA and YNFKEQ. V was shortened by 1 base and J by 4 bases, with 16 bases between the two germline ends. The CDR3 DNA follows: TGTGCCAGCAGCCAAGGACCCGGGGACGGGAGCTATGGCTACACCTTC. It encodes CASSQGPGDGSYGYTF.

The chain has TRBV9 and TRBJ1-2, with TRBD1 as a possible D gene (6 bases). V gave up 2 bases and J gave up 2 bases, with 13 bases separating them. CDR3 length: 15 amino acids. Per the germline V gene, CDR1 is SGDLS and CDR2 is YYNGEE. This chain's CDR3 is CASSVTAGQNYGYTF. CDR3 in DNA: TGTGCCAGCAGCGTCACCGCAGGACAGAACTATGGCTACACCTTC.

This chain uses TRBV25-1 with TRBJ1-4, with a weak D call TRBD1 (5 bases). This CDR3 comprises 14 residues. V dropped 5 bases and J dropped 8 bases, with 15 bases sitting between them. Germline CDR1 and CDR2: MGHDK and SYGVNS. CDR3 sequence (DNA): TGTGCCAGCAGTTACGGGACTAAGAGCGAAAAACTGTTTTTT. Residues: CASSYGTKSEKLFF. The entire variable domain, with the rest obtained from reference TRBV25-1 and TRBJ1-4, is as follows: EADIYQTPRYLVIGTGKKITLECSQTMGHDKMYWYQQDPGMELHLIHYSYGVNSTEKGDLSSESTVSRIRTEHFPLTLESARPSHTSQYLCASSYGTKSEKLFFGSGTQLSVL.

This sequence joins TRBV7-2 and TRBJ2-5, with D perhaps TRBD2 (6 bases). CDR1 and CDR2 from the germline V gene are SGHTA and FQGNSA. V gave up 1 base and J gave up 9 bases, with 18 bases separating them. The CDR3 extends over 15 amino acids. In DNA, the CDR3 is TGTGCCAGCAGCTTAGGGTCTAGCGCCGAAGGGGCCCAGTACTTC. Translated, it gives CASSLGSSAEGAQYF.

Here the CDR3 reads CASSQPLQGGNQPQHF. The CDR3, as DNA: TGCGCCAGCAGCCAACCTCTACAGGGAGGGAATCAGCCCCAGCATTTT. V gene TRBV4-1 combines with J gene TRBJ1-5, with D possibly TRBD1 on 6 matching bases. CDR3 length: 16 amino acids. Trimming removed 2 bases at V and 4 bases at J, with 15 bases between. Looked up from germline, CDR1 is MGHRA and CDR2 is YSYEKL.

The chain combines TRBV5-1 with TRBJ2-5; no firm D call. The tail of the sequence fits TRBJ2-7 better, so the J call may be wrong. Germline loops: CDR1 SGHRS, CDR2 YFSETQ. This CDR3 contains 14 residues. The CDR3 DNA reads as TGCGCCAGCAGCAATAGGGCGGATACCCTCGAGCAGTACTTC. Residues: CASSNRADTLEQYF.

This chain links TRBV7-2 with TRBJ2-7; 8 bases match TRBD1. The germline gives CDR1 SGHTA, CDR2 FQGNSA. The CDR3 covers 14 residues. J gave up 4 bases and V 1 base, and 3 bases lay outside the gene matches. The chain's CDR3 is CASSLGRGPYEQYF. In DNA form, the CDR3 reads TGTGCCAGCAGCTTAGGCAGGGGGCCGTACGAGCAGTACTTC.

This chain joins TRBV4-1 and TRBJ2-5; TRBD2 matches at 9 bases. There are 15 residues in the CDR3. In germline, CDR1 is MGHRA, CDR2 YSYEKL. The trim removed 4 bases at V and 4 bases at J, leaving 7 bases unmatched. CDR3 sequence: CASSPISGGRETQYF. CDR3 nucleotide sequence: TGCGCCAGCAGCCCAATCAGCGGGGGGAGAGAGACCCAGTACTTC.

The chain recombines TRBV7-3 with TRBJ2-7; 14 bases are a match to TRBD2. This CDR3 comprises 16 residues. CDR1 and CDR2 (germline): SGHTA, FQGTGA. V lost 2 bases to trimming and J lost 7 bases; unmatched junction nucleotides: 7. CDR3: CASSLGGTSGGGEQYF. CDR3 DNA sequence: TGTGCCAGCAGCTTAGGAGGGACTAGCGGGGGCGGAGAGCAGTACTTC.

J is TRBJ2-3 and V is TRBV6-5; 13 nucleotides agree with TRBD2. CDR3 length: 15 residues. CDR1 is MNHEY and CDR2 is SVGAGI in the germline V gene. Trimming at V came to 6 bases and at J to 4 bases, leaving 4 bases not matched to a gene. The CDR3 DNA reads TGTGCCAGCAGACATACTAGCGGGAGGGCAGATACGCAGTATTTT. It codes for CASRHTSGRADTQYF.